One and the same sample provided the 28 T cell receptor beta chains below, sequenced in a study of shared clonotypes between healthy human individuals. Produced via immunoSEQ multiplex PCR; TCRdb's table is partial and in-frame only. The profile covers some 1,400,000 clones, with over 95% appearing a single time and about 1.2% taken by the ten largest. Sequences were obtained from naive CD4+ T cells sorted from blood. The subset was: CD45RA+ positively selected. The receptors derive from a man in his thirties or forties in good health.

The rearrangement uses TRBV2 and TRBJ1-4; TRBD1 aligns across 8 bases. Germline V gives CDR1 SNHLY, CDR2 FYNNEI. V lost 6 bases, J lost 0 bases, and 9 bases stayed unmatched. The CDR3 loop spans 17 amino acids. This chain's CDR3 is CASRETGVGATNEKLFF. CDR3 nucleotides: TGTGCCAGCAGAGAGACAGGGGTTGGGGCAACTAATGAAAAACTGTTTTTT. Supplemented by reference TRBV2 and TRBJ1-4, the full variable domain reads EPEVTQTPSHQVTQMGQEVILRCVPISNHLYFYWYRQILGQKVEFLVSFYNNEISEKSEIFDDQFSVERPDGSNFTLKIRSTKLEDSAMYFCASRETGVGATNEKLFFGSGTQLSVL.

This rearrangement joins TRBV11-3 to TRBJ2-2; the D gene is possibly TRBD1 (5 bases). The CDR3 consists of 17 residues. Germline CDR1 reads SGHNT; CDR2 reads YENEEA. Trimming stripped 2 bases from V and 6 bases from J, with 19 bases between. CDR3 sequence (DNA): TGTGCCAGCAGCTTAAGGGGTTCCTCGACAAGCCCCGGGGAGCTGTTTTTT. It codes for CASSLRGSSTSPGELFF. Drawing the rest from reference TRBV11-3 and TRBJ2-2, the complete variable domain is EAGVVQSPRYKIIEKKQPVAFWCNPISGHNTLYWYLQNLGQGPELLIRYENEEAVDDSQLPKDRFSAERLKGVDSTLKIQPAELGDSAVYLCASSLRGSSTSPGELFFGEGSRLTVL.

The chain is built from TRBV14 and TRBJ2-3, with D possibly matching TRBD1 (5 bases). CDR1 is SGHDN and CDR2 is FVKESK in the germline V gene. Trimming left V 3 bases short and J 5 bases short, with 9 bases between. This CDR3 is built from 13 residues. DNA of the CDR3: TGTGCCAGCAGCCATCCTAGGGGAGATACGCAGTATTTT. This codes for CASSHPRGDTQYF. The variable domain in full, with the rest retrieved from reference TRBV14 and TRBJ2-3, is EAGVTQFPSHSVIEKGQTVTLRCDPISGHDNLYWYRRVMGKEIKFLLHFVKESKQDESGMPNNRFLAERTGGTYSTLKVQPAELEDSGVYFCASSHPRGDTQYFGPGTRLTVL.

The chain joins TRBV4-1 to TRBJ2-6; 10 bases are shared with TRBD1. Germline CDR1 is MGHRA and CDR2 is YSYEKL. CDR3 length: 19 amino acids. With 4 bases clipped from V and 2 bases from J, the junction kept 11 bases outside the gene matches. The CDR3 nucleotides read TGCGCCAGCAGCCGCCGCCGGGACAGGGGCCTAGCTGGGGCCAACGTCCTGACTTTC. It translates to CASSRRRDRGLAGANVLTF.

V gene TRBV2 combines with J gene TRBJ1-5; TRBD1 agrees at 7 bases. Trimming took 3 bases from V and 1 from J; bases not matched to a gene: 6. The CDR3 sequence is 16 residues long. In germline, CDR1 is SNHLY, CDR2 FYNNEI. The CDR3 reads CASSDQGGGSNQPQHF. Written as DNA, the CDR3 is TGTGCCAGCAGTGACCAGGGGGGAGGGAGCAATCAGCCCCAGCATTTT.

In this sample, this clone turned up once. The rearrangement uses TRBV18 and TRBJ2-7, with D maybe TRBD2 (5 bases). Per the germline V gene, CDR1 is KGHSH and CDR2 is LQKENI. The CDR3 consists of 15 residues. V was clipped by 6 bases and J by 4 bases, with 19 bases between them. The CDR3 spells CASSPTGSSLYEQYF. CDR3 nucleotides: TGTGCCAGCTCGCCTACGGGCTCTAGCCTATACGAGCAGTACTTC.

The CDR3 loop is CASSQEGWFAGNTIYF. In DNA form, the CDR3 reads TGTGCCAGCAGCCAAGAAGGGTGGTTCGCCGGAAACACCATATATTTT. The chain links TRBV14 to TRBJ1-3; D call uncertain. The CDR3 loop spans 16 amino acids. Germline lookup yields CDR1 SGHDN and CDR2 FVKESK. V lost 0 bases and J lost 4, with 13 bases in between.

V is TRBV6-5 and J is TRBJ1-1, with 8 bases lining up with TRBD1. CDR3 length: 14 residues. Germline CDR1 and CDR2: MNHEY and SVGAGI. J lost 4 bases, V lost 4 bases, and 5 bases had no gene match. The CDR3 here is CASSFLDRGTEAFF. The CDR3 DNA follows: TGTGCCAGCAGTTTCCTCGACAGGGGCACTGAAGCTTTCTTT.

This chain uses TRBV5-5 with TRBJ2-7; D perhaps matches TRBD2 (5 bases). Germline V gene data show CDR1 as SGHKS and CDR2 as YYEKEE (reference sequence). The CDR3 length is 15 residues. V lost 4 bases, J lost 4 bases, and 18 bases lay in between. DNA of the CDR3: TGTGCCAGCAGCCTGGAGAGGGTCAGGTTTTACGAGCAGTACTTC. Protein: CASSLERVRFYEQYF. The whole variable domain, remainder taken from reference TRBV5-5 and TRBJ2-7, is DAGVTQSPTHLIKTRGQQVTLRCSPISGHKSVSWYQQVLGQGPQFIFQYYEKEERGRGNFPDRFSARQFPNYSSELNVNALLLGDSALYLCASSLERVRFYEQYFGPGTRLTVT.

J is TRBJ2-5 and V is TRBV5-5; D gene ambiguous. Between the trimmed V and J ends, which lost 4 bases and 10 bases, there was a span of 14 bases. Germline V CDR1 and CDR2: SGHKS, YYEKEE (reference sequence). The CDR3 is 12 amino acids. The CDR3 DNA is TGTGCCAGCAGCGCGTCCACATGGGTCCAGTACTTC. This sequence encodes CASSASTWVQYF. Full variable domain (remainder filled in from reference TRBV5-5 and TRBJ2-5): DAGVTQSPTHLIKTRGQQVTLRCSPISGHKSVSWYQQVLGQGPQFIFQYYEKEERGRGNFPDRFSARQFPNYSSELNVNALLLGDSALYLCASSASTWVQYFGPGTRLLVL.

The chain carries TRBV5-5 and TRBJ2-5; 10 nucleotides match TRBD2. CDR3 size: 17 residues. The germline V gene has CDR1 SGHKS and CDR2 YYEKEE (reference sequence). V shed 4 bases and J 0 bases; nucleotides not matched to a gene: 9. CDR3 coding DNA: TGTGCCAGCAGCCTGACGGGACTAGCGATGAACCAAGAGACCCAGTACTTC. This codes for CASSLTGLAMNQETQYF.

This clone was seen a single time. The chain uses TRBV4-1 and TRBJ2-1; 8 bases agree with TRBD2. V gave up 1 base and J gave up 3 bases; unmatched junction bases: 11. CDR1 MGHRA and CDR2 YSYEKL come from the germline V gene. CDR3 length: 18 amino acids. CDR3 DNA sequence: TGCGCCAGCAGCCAAGGGTTGACCAGCGGGAGTTACTACAATGAGCAGTTCTTC. Its translation is CASSQGLTSGSYYNEQFF.

The V gene is TRBV7-1, the J gene TRBJ1-2; D might be TRBD1 (6 bases). TRBV7-1 is filed as an ORF, its function uncertain. The CDR3 sequence is 12 residues long. Deletions cut 6 bases from V and 7 bases from J, with 12 bases between. The CDR3 region has the DNA TGTGCCAGCAGAGGACAGCCCGGTGGCTACACCTTC. This encodes CASRGQPGGYTF.

The V and J genes are TRBV29-1 and TRBJ1-1, with TRBD1 identical over 8 bases. The CDR3 has 14 residues. The germline V gene has CDR1 SQVTM and CDR2 ANQGSEA. Trimming at V came to 7 bases and at J to 7 bases, leaving 14 bases not matched to a gene. The DNA for the CDR3 is TGCAGCGCCGAAGTGGGGACAGGCTGGGGTGAAGCTTTCTTT. It is translated as CSAEVGTGWGEAFF.

This chain uses TRBV9 with TRBJ1-3; D not resolved. The CDR3 consists of 14 residues. The ends were cut back, 0 bases at V and 8 bases at J, with 12 bases in the middle. Germline lookup yields CDR1 SGDLS and CDR2 YYNGEE. CDR3 amino acids: CASSVDERVHTIYF. CDR3 nucleotide sequence: TGTGCCAGCAGCGTAGACGAAAGGGTACACACCATATATTTT.

This chain uses TRBV5-1 with TRBJ2-2; 12 bases line up with TRBD2. Per germline, CDR1 SGHRS and CDR2 YFSETQ. Trimming removed 0 bases from V and 5 bases from J; junction bases left unmatched: 5. The CDR3 covers 17 residues. In DNA form, the CDR3 reads TGCGCCAGCAGCTTGGGTTTGACTAGCGGGAGAACCGGGGAGCTGTTTTTT. It encodes CASSLGLTSGRTGELFF.

Concerning this clone itself: Other DNA sequences from this sample encode an identical CDR3 as well. The genes are TRBV18 and TRBJ2-5; tentative D call: TRBD2 (5 bases). The germline V and J ends were trimmed by 3 bases and 2 bases, with 7 bases remaining between them. This CDR3 has 13 residues. Germline CDR1 and CDR2: KGHSH and LQKENI. The CDR3 sequence is CASSPPGQETQYF. Written as DNA, the CDR3 is TGTGCCAGCTCACCCCCGGGACAAGAGACCCAGTACTTC.

V is TRBV6-5 and J is TRBJ2-7; D is perhaps TRBD1 (6 bases). CDR1 MNHEY and CDR2 SVGAGI come from the germline V gene. Trimming shortened V by 7 bases and J by 2 bases, and 9 bases separated the two germline ends. There are 12 residues in the CDR3. The CDR3 nucleotides read TGTGCCAGCACCGACAGGACCTACGAGCAGTACTTC. Protein product: CASTDRTYEQYF.

The chain carries TRBV5-4 and TRBJ2-7; the match to TRBD1 covers 7 bases. With 2 bases clipped from V and 2 bases from J, the junction kept 7 bases outside the gene matches. Germline V gene sequence: CDR1 SGHNT, CDR2 YYREEE (reference sequence). The CDR3 spans 15 residues. CDR3 nucleotides: TGTGCCAGCAGCTTTACAGGGGCAGGAACCTACGAGCAGTACTTC. This gives the protein CASSFTGAGTYEQYF.

This chain joins TRBV7-2 and TRBJ1-1, with TRBD1 matching 9 bases. This CDR3 is built from 16 residues. V trimming: 5 bases; J trimming: 0 bases; junction bases outside the gene matches: 7. The germline CDR1 and CDR2 sequences are SGHTA and FQGNSA. CDR3 nucleotides: TGTGCCAGCAGCGGACCCGGGACAGGGATGAACACTGAAGCTTTCTTT. This gives the protein CASSGPGTGMNTEAFF.

This chain links TRBV6-5 with TRBJ1-1, with 9 bases matching TRBD1. Germline V gives CDR1 MNHEY, CDR2 SVGAGI. V shed 5 bases and J 5 bases; nucleotides not matched to a gene: 6. The CDR3 contains 14 residues. The CDR3 is CASSRQGVWTEAFF. In DNA form, the CDR3 reads TGTGCCAGCAGTCGACAGGGGGTATGGACTGAAGCTTTCTTT.

The V gene is TRBV9, the J gene TRBJ1-1; TRBD1 is a possible D gene (5 bases). The CDR3 has 15 residues. Trimming stripped 1 base from V and 7 bases from J, with 17 bases between. The germline CDR1 and CDR2 sequences are SGDLS and YYNGEE. Written as DNA, the CDR3 is TGTGCCAGCAGCGTACGAGGCGTCCCAGGGCGTGAAGCTTTCTTT. Its protein is CASSVRGVPGREAFF.

A word on this clone: At one boundary the junction diverges from the germline segment, which might be a read error. V gene TRBV11-2 combines with J gene TRBJ2-3; D unresolved. CDR3 size: 13 residues. Germline CDR1 is SGHAT and CDR2 is FQNNGV. The CDR3 sequence is CASGFSPRDTQYF. Here the CDR3 DNA reads TGTGCCAGCGGCTTCTCTCCGCGGGATACGCAGTATTTT.

The chain employs TRBV25-1 and TRBJ2-1, with D perhaps given as TRBD1 or TRBD2 (5 bases each). Trimming removed 5 bases at V and 8 bases at J, with 13 bases between. There are 13 residues in the CDR3. Germline loops: CDR1 MGHDK, CDR2 SYGVNS. CDR3 sequence reads: CASSRAGRDEQFF. The CDR3 region has the DNA TGTGCCAGCAGTCGGGCAGGGCGGGATGAGCAGTTCTTC.

V usage is TRBV18 and J usage is TRBJ2-7; 8 positions match TRBD2. The germline CDR1 and CDR2 sequences are KGHSH and LQKENI. Germline trimming cut 6 bases from V and 6 bases from J; bases unmatched to any gene: 13. This CDR3 is 15 amino acids long. The CDR3 DNA reads as TGTGCCAGCTCGCCCCGAGACGGGAGGGCAGGCGAGCAGTACTTC. It specifies CASSPRDGRAGEQYF.

The rearrangement links TRBV5-4 to TRBJ1-1, with D tentatively TRBD1 (5 bases). From germline, CDR1 is SGHNT and CDR2 YYREEE (reference sequence). This CDR3 region has 14 residues. V was shortened by 6 bases and J by 6 bases, with 18 bases between the two germline ends. CDR3 loop: CASKTGTAQPEAFF. The CDR3, as DNA: TGTGCCAGCAAAACCGGGACGGCGCAACCTGAAGCTTTCTTT.

The J gene is TRBJ2-1, the V gene TRBV5-4, with TRBD1 matching 8 bases. Germline CDR1 SGHNT, CDR2 YYREEE (reference sequence). The CDR3 consists of 14 residues. Trimming took 3 bases from V and 8 from J; bases not matched to a gene: 7. Here the CDR3 DNA reads TGTGCCAGCAGCTCGCGGACAGGGACCGATGAGCAGTTCTTC. Translating gives CASSSRTGTDEQFF.

The chain couples TRBV7-9 to TRBJ2-1; D is undetermined. The CDR3 runs to 12 residues. With 1 base removed from V and 12 bases from J, the gap between germline ends came to 10 bases. CDR1 is SEHNR and CDR2 is FQNEAQ in the germline V gene (reference sequence). The CDR3 bases are TGTGCCAGCAGCTTAGACTCAGAGTTGCAGTTCTTC. It encodes CASSLDSELQFF.